This TCR beta chain derives from a study of beta chain features in type 1 diabetes. This clone was picked up one time. The target antigen is unknown. The whole isolated RNA underwent reverse transcription, so sequencing captured expressed TCRB transcripts. Clones were sequenced by immunoSEQ multiplex PCR, and TCRdb holds only the in-frame ones, with some missing. The repertoire holds roughly 240,000 clones, with roughly 25% as singletons. Deletions cut 0 bases from V and 5 bases from J, with 16 bases between. CDR3 length: 16 amino acids. Germline V CDR1 and CDR2: MGHRA, YSYEKL. Whole-study results and caveats: In every one of the four CD4+ subsets, TCRB CDR3s were moderately but significantly shorter in Type 1 diabetes patients.

This sequence originates from a woman under 40 with type 1 diabetes. Sequenced material: naive CD4+ T cells from blood. The V call is TRBV4-1, the J call TRBJ1-2; D gene ambiguous. As DNA, the CDR3 is TGCGCCAGCAGCCAAGATCCTGTTTCGGGTTTTTATGGCTACACCTTC. It translates to CASSQDPVSGFYGYTF.